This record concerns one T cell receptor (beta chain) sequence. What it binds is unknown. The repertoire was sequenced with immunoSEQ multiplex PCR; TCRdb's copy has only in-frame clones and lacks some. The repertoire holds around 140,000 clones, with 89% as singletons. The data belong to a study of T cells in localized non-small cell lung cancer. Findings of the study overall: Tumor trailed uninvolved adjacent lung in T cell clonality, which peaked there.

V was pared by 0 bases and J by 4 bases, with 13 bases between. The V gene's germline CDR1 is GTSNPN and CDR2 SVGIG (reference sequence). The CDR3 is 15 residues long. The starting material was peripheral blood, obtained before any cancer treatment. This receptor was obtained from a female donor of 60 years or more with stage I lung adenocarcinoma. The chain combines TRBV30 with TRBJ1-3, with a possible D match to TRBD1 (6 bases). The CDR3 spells CAWSVIRGGGNTIYF. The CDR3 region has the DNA TGTGCCTGGAGTGTAATCAGGGGCGGGGGAAACACCATATATTTT.